The TCR beta chain under discussion was sequenced for a study of cytomegalovirus exposure and HLA in healthy donors. Study-level points and caveats: In the 95 to 150 validation repertoires, just under 95% of cluster scores exceeded 0, per a later analysis. Listed as cytomegalovirus-associated were about 160 TCR beta chains. Both high specificity and high sensitivity reportedly marked the classifier's diagnosis of cytomegalovirus status.

This table comes from immunoSEQ multiplex PCR, and its TCRdb copy is limited to in-frame clones, with some not included. The sample shows 250,000 to 300,000 clones, roughly 89% of them seen only once. Concerning this clone itself: What it recognizes is unknown.

The CDR3 contains 15 residues. CDR1 and CDR2 (germline): MGHRA, YSYEKL. Deletions cut 1 base from V and 2 bases from J, with 9 bases between. The sequenced sample consisted of PBMCs. The sequence was obtained from a woman aged 18-29 years in good health and CMV-seronegative. The chain links TRBV4-1 to TRBJ1-5; D gene uncertain. Here the CDR3 DNA reads TGCGCCAGCAGCCAAGTTGGTCTAGGCAATCAGCCCCAGCATTTT. Translation: CASSQVGLGNQPQHF.